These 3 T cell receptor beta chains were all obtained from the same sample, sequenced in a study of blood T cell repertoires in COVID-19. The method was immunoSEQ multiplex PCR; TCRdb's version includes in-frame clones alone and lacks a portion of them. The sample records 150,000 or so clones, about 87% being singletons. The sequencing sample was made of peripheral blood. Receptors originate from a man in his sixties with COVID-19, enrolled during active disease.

CDR3 nucleotide sequence: TGTGCCAGCAGCCAAGAGATGGGACTCAATTCACCCCTCCACTTT. As protein: CASSQEMGLNSPLHF. This sequence joins TRBV4-2 and TRBJ1-6; D perhaps matches TRBD1 (5 bases). There are 15 residues in the CDR3. Germline V gene data show CDR1 as LGHNA and CDR2 as YNFKEQ. V was trimmed by 0 bases and J by 7 bases, leaving 10 bases between them.

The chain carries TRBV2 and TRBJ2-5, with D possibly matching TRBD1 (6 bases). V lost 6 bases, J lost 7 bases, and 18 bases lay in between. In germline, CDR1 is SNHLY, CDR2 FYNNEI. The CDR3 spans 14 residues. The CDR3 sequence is CASSQKQGLGTQYF. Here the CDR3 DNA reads TGTGCCAGCAGCCAAAAACAGGGATTAGGGACCCAGTACTTC.

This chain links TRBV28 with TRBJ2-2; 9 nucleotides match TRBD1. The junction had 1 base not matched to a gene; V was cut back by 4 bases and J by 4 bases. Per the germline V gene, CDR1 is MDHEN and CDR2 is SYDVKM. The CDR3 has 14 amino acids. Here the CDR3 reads CASSWTGVTGELFF. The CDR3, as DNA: TGTGCCAGCAGTTGGACAGGGGTCACCGGGGAGCTGTTTTTT.